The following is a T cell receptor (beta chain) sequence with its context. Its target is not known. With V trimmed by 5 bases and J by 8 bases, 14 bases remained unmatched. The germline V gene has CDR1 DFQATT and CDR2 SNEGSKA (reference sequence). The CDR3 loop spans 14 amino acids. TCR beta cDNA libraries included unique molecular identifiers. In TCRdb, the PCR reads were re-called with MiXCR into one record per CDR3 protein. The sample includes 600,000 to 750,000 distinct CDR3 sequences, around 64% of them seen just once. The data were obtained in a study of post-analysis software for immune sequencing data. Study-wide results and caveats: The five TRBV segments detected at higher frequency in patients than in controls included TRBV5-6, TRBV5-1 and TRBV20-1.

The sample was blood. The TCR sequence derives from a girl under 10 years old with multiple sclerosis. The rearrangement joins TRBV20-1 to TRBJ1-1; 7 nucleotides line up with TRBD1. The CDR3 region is CSAGHRDSRQEAFF. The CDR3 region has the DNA TGCAGTGCTGGCCACCGGGACAGCCGTCAAGAAGCTTTCTTT.